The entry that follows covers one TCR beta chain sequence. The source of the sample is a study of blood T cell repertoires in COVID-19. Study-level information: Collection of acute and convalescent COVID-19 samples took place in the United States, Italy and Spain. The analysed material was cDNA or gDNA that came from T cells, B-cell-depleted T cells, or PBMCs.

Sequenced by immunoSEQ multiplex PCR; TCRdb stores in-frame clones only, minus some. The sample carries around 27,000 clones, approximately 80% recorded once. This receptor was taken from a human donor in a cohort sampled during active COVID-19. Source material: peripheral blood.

The CDR3 DNA reads as TGTGCCAGCAGCTTAGAGGGACAAACCCTCTATGGCTACACCTTC. It specifies CASSLEGQTLYGYTF. The chain links TRBV11-2 to TRBJ1-2; a weak D match, TRBD1 (6 bases). V lost 0 bases and J lost 4, with 12 bases in between. The CDR3 is made up of 15 amino acids. CDR1 is SGHAT, CDR2 FQNNGV, per germline.